The TCR beta chain under discussion was sequenced for a study of post-analysis software for immune sequencing data. At the level of the study: The cohort encompassed relapsing-remitting, secondary progressive and progressive-relapsing multiple sclerosis disease courses.

Unique molecular identifiers tagged the TCR beta cDNA libraries. T cells numbering about 0.85 to 11 million yielded cDNA molecules that totaled approximately 500,000. TCRdb redid the calling of the PCR reads with MiXCR, one entry per CDR3 protein. The repertoire holds approximately 630,000 distinct CDR3 sequences, with approximately 59% as singletons. Study observations and caveats: Patients used about 5 TRBV segments, including TRBV5-6, TRBV5-1 and TRBV20-1, more often than controls. Those with multiple sclerosis, the patient group, showed significantly lower normalized Chao1 diversity than controls. Batch-matched samples strongly co-clustered by F measure.

As regards this clonotype: As yet, its antigen is unknown.

This CDR3 comprises 15 residues. Germline lookup yields CDR1 DFQATT and CDR2 SNEGSKA (reference sequence). Trimming left V 0 bases short and J 4 bases short, with 15 bases between. The source of this sequence is a girl aged 2 to 9 with multiple sclerosis. The specimen was blood. This chain connects TRBV20-1 to TRBJ1-1, with a tentative D call TRBD1 (5 bases). The CDR3 DNA follows: TGCAGTGCTAGAGATTCGCGGGGGTGGACCACTGAAGCTTTCTTT. Protein sequence: CSARDSRGWTTEAFF.